The rows below give T cell receptor beta chains drawn from one sample of a study of blood T cells in healthy people across ages. TCRdb redid the calling of the 5' RACE reads with MiXCR, one entry per CDR3 protein. The sample has hundreds of thousands of distinct CDR3 sequences; about 54% are singletons. Input material: blood. The origin of the receptors is a man aged 60 to 75 in good health. The CDR3 runs from the conserved cysteine through the conserved F or W. Fields, in order: J gene, V gene, CDR3 protein.

j_gene: TRBJ1-6; v_gene: TRBV5-6; CDR3aa: CASSLLRREYNSPLHF
j_gene: -; v_gene: TRBV6-1; CDR3aa: CASTAGPRLAGVNEQYF
j_gene: TRBJ2-1; v_gene: TRBV20-1; CDR3aa: CSAAIAGGPQYEQFF
j_gene: TRBJ1-2; v_gene: TRBV6-6; CDR3aa: CASIGQGERYGYTF
j_gene: TRBJ2-1; v_gene: TRBV20-1; CDR3aa: CSAPRGALAGDYRTNEQFF
j_gene: TRBJ1-1; v_gene: TRBV5-1; CDR3aa: CASSLEPTKALSKAFF
j_gene: TRBJ2-3; v_gene: TRBV12-3/TRBV12-4; CDR3aa: CASIRTGGPTDTQYF
j_gene: TRBJ2-5; v_gene: TRBV12-3/TRBV12-4; CDR3aa: CASSPGGLGGQYF
j_gene: TRBJ2-6; v_gene: TRBV5-1; CDR3aa: CASSDISGANVLTF
j_gene: TRBJ2-4; v_gene: TRBV7-9; CDR3aa: CASSSPPGQIIAKNIQYF
j_gene: TRBJ2-5; v_gene: TRBV6-2/TRBV6-3; CDR3aa: CASRRLAGGPETQYF
j_gene: TRBJ2-1; v_gene: TRBV11-2; CDR3aa: CASSDRDRGRDEQFF